One sample yielded the 2 T cell receptor beta chains listed below, sequenced in a study of OX40 agonist ivuxolimab in advanced cancers. Assay: immunoSEQ multiplex PCR; the TCRdb copy retains only in-frame clones and omits some. The table records 90,000 to 100,000 clones, approximately 80% of them present only once. The sequenced sample was CD4+ or CD8+ T cells sorted from blood, obtained in a trial of the OX40 agonist ivuxolimab. These TCRs come from an adult with an advanced solid tumor such as melanoma, head and neck, liver or kidney cancer.

The chain is built from TRBV6-5 and TRBJ1-2; unclear D gene. Germline CDR1 reads MNHEY; CDR2 reads SVGAGI. The CDR3 loop spans 16 amino acids. Trimming stripped 2 bases from V and 8 bases from J, with 21 bases between. The CDR3 coding sequence is TGTGCCAGCAGTTACCCCCCGGACCGCTGGGGTAAGGGCTACACCTTC. Protein: CASSYPPDRWGKGYTF.

The CDR3 spells CAISETGKRLHYEQYF. DNA of the CDR3: TGTGCCATCAGTGAGACGGGGAAACGGCTTCACTACGAGCAGTACTTC. The rearrangement uses TRBV10-3 and TRBJ2-7, with D possibly TRBD2 on 5 matching bases. V lost 2 bases, J lost 3 bases, and 17 bases lay in between. CDR3 size: 16 residues. In germline, CDR1 is ENHRY, CDR2 SYGVKD.